This T cell receptor (beta chain) was documented in a study of blood T cell repertoires in COVID-19. Germline CDR1 is LNHDA and CDR2 is SQIVND (reference sequence). V was pared by 7 bases and J by 14 bases, with 14 bases of the junction left unmatched. The length of the CDR3 is 13 residues. Assay: immunoSEQ multiplex PCR; the TCRdb copy retains only in-frame clones and omits some. The sample includes under 100,000 clones, around 86% seen only once; the top ten take approximately 3.6%. The sequence was obtained from a woman between 65 and 79 years old with acute or convalescent COVID-19. The specimen was peripheral blood. This sequence joins TRBV19 and TRBJ2-1; 7 bases fit TRBD1. CDR3 sequence reads: CASKGQTFGTEFF. CDR3 DNA: TGTGCCAGTAAGGGACAGACTTTTGGTACGGAGTTCTTC.